Presented here are 28 T cell receptor beta chains from one specimen sequenced in a study of cytomegalovirus exposure and HLA in healthy donors (dated by TCRdb to 2016 to 2017). Library preparation was by the immunoSEQ multiplex PCR assay. For the multiplex PCR, a mixture combining 60 forward primers for TCR Vbeta segments and 13 reverse primers for TCR Jbeta segments was used. TCRdb provides this immuneACCESS table in a form limited to in-frame rearrangements. Some clones are lacking; in checked studies, under half of them reflect an unresolved V gene, and why the rest are absent is not known. The sample table records tens of thousands of clones; more than 55% of these occur just once. The ten largest make up about 5.5% of the sample. The specimen sequenced was PBMCs. These receptors were taken from a boy between 5 and 17 years old in good health and CMV-seropositive.

This chain joins TRBV5-1 and TRBJ2-7; 12 nucleotides align to TRBD2. Trimming took 4 bases from V and 2 from J; bases not matched to a gene: 4. The germline gives CDR1 SGHRS, CDR2 YFSETQ. The length of the CDR3 is 15 residues. The CDR3 here is CASSAGLAGTYEQYF. As DNA, the CDR3 is TGCGCCAGCAGCGCAGGACTAGCGGGGACCTACGAGCAGTACTTC. The variable domain in full, completed from reference TRBV5-1 and TRBJ2-7, reads KAGVTQTPRYLIKTRGQQVTLSCSPISGHRSVSWYQQTPGQGLQFLFEYFSETQRNKGNFPGRFSGRQFSNSRSEMNVSTLELGDSALYLCASSAGLAGTYEQYFGPGTRLTVT.

The chain carries TRBV6-1 and TRBJ1-6; D might be TRBD1 (5 bases). Trimming took off 4 bases at V and 7 bases at J, with 11 bases between the two ends. CDR3 length: 14 amino acids. Germline loops: CDR1 MNHNS, CDR2 SASEGT. In nucleotides, the CDR3 is TGTGCCAGCAGTGGGACATCAGGGAATTCACCCCTCCACTTT. Residues: CASSGTSGNSPLHF.

This chain joins TRBV6-5 and TRBJ2-1, with a tentative D call TRBD2 (6 bases). Germline V gene lookup returns CDR1 MNHEY and CDR2 SVGAGI. V lost 5 bases and J 6 bases, leaving 14 bases between the germline ends. The CDR3 contains 14 residues. The CDR3 DNA sequence: TGTGCCAGCAGTAGCCTAAGACTAGTCAATGAGCAGTTCTTC. As protein: CASSSLRLVNEQFF.

The chain carries TRBV7-6 and TRBJ1-3; 11 bases match TRBD2. The DNA end is more similar to TRBJ2-2, so the J call may be wrong. The CDR3 runs 18 residues. Germline CDR1 and CDR2: SGHVS and FNYEAQ. CDR3 in amino acids: CASSLVLSGRANTGELFF. The CDR3 region has the DNA TGTGCCAGCAGCTTAGTACTTAGCGGGAGGGCGAACACCGGGGAGCTGTTTTTT.

The rearrangement uses TRBV7-3 and TRBJ1-3, with unresolved D. Trimming took off 5 bases at V and 4 bases at J, with 15 bases between the two ends. The V gene's germline CDR1 is SGHTA and CDR2 FQGTGA. The CDR3 totals 15 residues. CDR3 coding DNA: TGTGCCAGCAGCCAAGCAGAGGGCGAGGGAAACACCATATATTTT. This translates into CASSQAEGEGNTIYF.

This chain links TRBV18 with TRBJ2-4; D unclear. The CDR3 extends over 15 amino acids. In germline, CDR1 is KGHSH, CDR2 LQKENI. The V end lost 6 bases, the J end lost 0 bases, and 12 bases lay between the germline ends. The DNA of the CDR3 is TGTGCCAGCTCCCCAATACAAGTAGCCAAAAACATTCAGTACTTC. Amino acid sequence: CASSPIQVAKNIQYF.

The rearrangement joins TRBV11-2 to TRBJ2-6, with TRBD1 as a possible D gene (5 bases). Germline-derived CDR1 and CDR2 are SGHAT and FQNNGV. V lost 4 bases and J 3 bases, leaving 10 bases between the germline ends. The CDR3 covers 15 residues. The CDR3 nucleotides are TGTGCCAGCAGCTCCGGTAGGGGTGGGGCCAACGTCCTGACTTTC. It yields the protein CASSSGRGGANVLTF.

The rearrangement joins TRBV9 to TRBJ1-1; D uncertain. This CDR3 region has 15 residues. V was pared by 0 bases and J by 3 bases, with 12 bases between. Germline V lookup: CDR1 SGDLS, CDR2 YYNGEE. This CDR3 is CASSVEPEGYTEAFF. The CDR3 coding sequence is TGTGCCAGCAGCGTAGAACCGGAGGGCTACACTGAAGCTTTCTTT.

This chain connects TRBV4-3 to TRBJ1-3, with a possible D match to TRBD1 (5 bases). There are 13 residues in the CDR3. Germline-derived CDR1 and CDR2 are LGHNA and YSLEER. With 5 bases removed from V and 4 bases from J, the gap between germline ends came to 9 bases. This CDR3 is CASSTRVGNTIYF. The DNA for the CDR3 is TGCGCCAGCAGCACCAGGGTAGGAAACACCATATATTTT.

This clone was observed a handful of times. The CDR3 DNA reads TGTGCCAGCAGAAAAAGCAGGGTTACGTACGAGCAGTACTTC. Protein sequence: CASRKSRVTYEQYF. The chain uses TRBV6-6 and TRBJ2-5, with TRBD1 as a possible D gene (5 bases). The J call may not be correct, given that the DNA end is closer to TRBJ2-7. The CDR3 length is 14 residues. Germline assignment: CDR1 MNHNY and CDR2 SVGAGI (reference sequence).

This clone was seen a single time. Other nucleotide sequences from this sample produce the same CDR3. The chain uses TRBV25-1 and TRBJ2-7; D is ambiguous. Germline V gives CDR1 MGHDK, CDR2 SYGVNS. Trimming stripped 4 bases from V and 4 bases from J, with 5 bases between. The length of the CDR3 is 11 residues. The CDR3 spells CASSGHYEQYF. CDR3 DNA sequence: TGTGCCAGCAGTGGACATTACGAGCAGTACTTC.

The gene calls are TRBV5-1 and TRBJ2-1; the match to TRBD2 covers 14 bases. Germline trimming cut 5 bases from V and 8 bases from J; bases unmatched to any gene: 6. Germline values: CDR1 SGHRS, CDR2 YFSETQ. This CDR3 comprises 15 residues. Here the CDR3 DNA reads TGCGCCAGCAGGCCGACTAGCGGGGGGGCCGATGAGCAGTTCTTC. Translating gives CASRPTSGGADEQFF.

This clone has a handful of counts. J is TRBJ2-3 and V is TRBV7-2; D might be TRBD1 (6 bases). Germline CDR1 and CDR2: SGHTA and FQGNSA. The CDR3 extends over 15 amino acids. Trimming cost V 5 bases and J 6 bases, with 18 bases left between them. This chain's CDR3 is CASSVNVGGSDTQYF. Here the CDR3 DNA reads TGTGCCAGCAGCGTCAATGTAGGGGGATCGGATACGCAGTATTTT.

This rearrangement joins TRBV6-4 to TRBJ2-2, with a weak D call TRBD2 (5 bases). CDR3 size: 13 residues. Germline values: CDR1 MRHNA, CDR2 SNTAGT. V was shortened by 1 base and J by 6 bases, with 6 bases between the two germline ends. The CDR3 region has the DNA TGTGCCAGCAGTGACTTGAGGGCCGGGGAGCTGTTTTTT. Amino acid sequence: CASSDLRAGELFF.

This chain joins TRBV9 and TRBJ2-7; perhaps TRBD1 as D (6 bases). V was clipped by 3 bases and J by 6 bases, with 19 bases between them. The CDR3 loop spans 15 amino acids. Looked up from germline, CDR1 is SGDLS and CDR2 is YYNGEE. CDR3 coding DNA: TGTGCCAGCAGCGGATTTGAGACAGGTACAGCCGAGCAGTACTTC. It codes for CASSGFETGTAEQYF. Using reference TRBV9 and TRBJ2-7 for the parts outside the CDR3, the full variable domain is DSGVTQTPKHLITATGQRVTLRCSPRSGDLSVYWYQQSLDQGLQFLIQYYNGEERAKGNILERFSAQQFPDLHSELNLSSLELGDSALYFCASSGFETGTAEQYFGPGTRLTVT.

This clone has just a few counts. V gene TRBV6-5 combines with J gene TRBJ2-1; 7 bases line up with TRBD2. The CDR3 runs 16 residues. Trimming at V came to 2 bases and at J to 3 bases, leaving 7 bases not matched to a gene. CDR1 is MNHEY and CDR2 is SVGAGI in the germline V gene. The CDR3, as DNA: TGTGCCAGCAGTTACCACCCGGGGAGGGTCTACAATGAGCAGTTCTTC. Amino acids: CASSYHPGRVYNEQFF.

This clone came up a few times. This chain joins TRBV2 and TRBJ2-3; 7 positions match TRBD1. V gave up 6 bases and J gave up 0 bases; unmatched junction bases: 6. Germline V gives CDR1 SNHLY, CDR2 FYNNEI. This CDR3 region has 15 residues. The CDR3 bases are TGTGCCAGCAGGGGGACAGAAGCTAGCACAGATACGCAGTATTTT. It translates to CASRGTEASTDTQYF.

This rearrangement joins TRBV10-2 to TRBJ1-2; possibly TRBD1 for D (5 bases). CDR1 is WSHSY, CDR2 SAAADI, per germline. Trimming shortened V by 8 bases and J by 8 bases, and 12 bases separated the two germline ends. The length of the CDR3 is 11 residues. The CDR3: CASEGAQGYTF. CDR3 sequence (DNA): TGCGCCAGCGAAGGGGCGCAGGGCTACACCTTC.

The chain is built from TRBV30 and TRBJ2-7; D unresolved. The CDR3 is 13 residues long. Germline V gene lookup returns CDR1 GTSNPN and CDR2 SVGIG (reference sequence). Trimming shortened V by 4 bases and J by 0 bases, and 10 bases separated the two germline ends. The CDR3 bases are TGTGCCTGGACACGAAGCAACTCCTACGAGCAGTACTTC. This sequence encodes CAWTRSNSYEQYF.

The rearrangement joins TRBV2 to TRBJ1-1, with D tentatively TRBD1 (5 bases). Germline CDR1 is SNHLY and CDR2 is FYNNEI. The CDR3 runs 12 residues. V lost 5 bases to trimming and J lost 8 bases, with 12 bases between them. The CDR3 DNA is TGTGCCAGCAGTATAGGACGGGGGGAAGCTTTCTTT. This encodes CASSIGRGEAFF.

The rearrangement links TRBV4-2 to TRBJ1-1; no definite D call. Looked up from germline, CDR1 is LGHNA and CDR2 is YNFKEQ. The V and J ends lost 1 base and 6 bases respectively, with 3 bases between them. CDR3 size: 11 residues. The CDR3 DNA reads TGTGCCAGCAGCCAAGGCGCTGAAGCTTTCTTT. Its translation: CASSQGAEAFF.

V usage is TRBV2 and J usage is TRBJ1-1; D perhaps matches TRBD1 (5 bases). Germline V gene sequence: CDR1 SNHLY, CDR2 FYNNEI. V was pared by 2 bases and J by 11 bases, with 9 bases between. There are 11 residues in the CDR3. The chain's CDR3 is CASSEQGSAFF. The CDR3 DNA follows: TGTGCCAGCAGTGAACAGGGTTCGGCTTTCTTT.

V and J are TRBV7-9 and TRBJ2-7, with TRBD2 matching 13 bases. Unmatched junction bases numbered 7, after V lost 5 bases and J lost 3 bases. This CDR3 comprises 16 residues. From germline, CDR1 is SEHNR and CDR2 FQNEAQ (reference sequence). CDR3 nucleotides: TGTGCCAGCAGCCCGGGACTAGCGGGAAGTCTCTACGAGCAGTACTTC. This translates into CASSPGLAGSLYEQYF. Looking up the rest from reference TRBV7-9 and TRBJ2-7 gives the full variable domain: DTGVSQNPRHKITKRGQNVTFRCDPISEHNRLYWYRQTLGQGPEFLTYFQNEAQLEKSRLLSDRFSAERPKGSFSTLEIQRTEQGDSAMYLCASSPGLAGSLYEQYFGPGTRLTVT.

In this sample, this clone turned up a few times. The V gene is TRBV19, the J gene TRBJ2-1; 8 bases map to TRBD1. The CDR3 has 14 amino acids. With 5 bases clipped from V and 1 base from J, the junction kept 1 base outside the gene matches. Germline V gene sequence: CDR1 LNHDA, CDR2 SQIVND (reference sequence). CDR3 region: CASSRTGSYNEQFF. The DNA for the CDR3 is TGTGCCAGTAGTCGGACAGGGTCCTACAATGAGCAGTTCTTC.

This chain's CDR3 is CASRSTGTGGPEQYF. The CDR3, as DNA: TGTGCCAGCAGATCTACCGGGACAGGGGGCCCCGAGCAGTACTTC. V gene TRBV13 combines with J gene TRBJ2-7; TRBD1 matches at 12 bases. The CDR3 covers 15 residues. Germline assignment: CDR1 PRHDT and CDR2 FYEKMQ (reference sequence). V lost 6 bases to trimming and J lost 6 bases; unmatched junction nucleotides: 9.

CDR3 region: CASGSGTGMNTGELFF. The CDR3 DNA reads as TGTGCCAGTGGATCCGGGACAGGGATGAACACCGGGGAGCTGTTTTTT. J is TRBJ2-2 and V is TRBV19; TRBD1 agrees at 9 bases. The CDR3 sequence is 16 residues long. Germline lookup yields CDR1 LNHDA and CDR2 SQIVND (reference sequence). The ends lost 8 bases at V and 1 base at J; junction bases unmatched: 8.

This sequence joins TRBV2 and TRBJ1-5; D unclear. The CDR3 runs 14 residues. The V gene's germline CDR1 is SNHLY and CDR2 FYNNEI. V was shortened by 9 bases and J by 2 bases, with 14 bases between the two germline ends. The CDR3 DNA follows: TGTGCCAGGGTAGCGGCCGATGGCAATCAGCCCCAGCATTTT. Amino acids: CARVAADGNQPQHF.

This clone was counted only a few times. J is TRBJ2-1 and V is TRBV5-6; TRBD2 matches 8 bases. Germline values: CDR1 SGHDT, CDR2 YYEEEE. The CDR3 is 15 residues long. V lost 1 base and J lost 10; bases outside the gene matches: 10. The CDR3, as DNA: TGTGCCAGCAGCTTGTTTCTAGCGGGTTCTGGGGAGCAGTTCTTC. Translated: CASSLFLAGSGEQFF. The variable domain in full, with the rest retrieved from reference TRBV5-6 and TRBJ2-1, is DAGVTQSPTHLIKTRGQQVTLRCSPKSGHDTVSWYQQALGQGPQFIFQYYEEEERQRGNFPDRFSGHQFPNYSSELNVNALLLGDSALYLCASSLFLAGSGEQFFGPGTRLTVL.